This T cell receptor (beta chain) was obtained from a study of neoadjuvant anti-PD-1 for oral cavity cancer. Points from the study as a whole: TCR analyses covered only a few patients per response group.

Generated by immunoSEQ multiplex PCR, the TCRdb table keeps only in-frame clones and is missing some. Of 13,000 to 15,000 clones in the sample, around two thirds were seen once. V was pared by 1 base and J by 3 bases, with 10 bases of the junction left unmatched. Germline lookup yields CDR1 LNHNV and CDR2 YYDKDF (reference sequence). The length of the CDR3 is 18 residues. Turning to this clone: Its target is unknown.

This sequence was found in a person between 40 and 79 years old with oral cavity squamous cell carcinoma. V usage is TRBV15 and J usage is TRBJ2-5; 11 nucleotides line up with TRBD2. Sequencing was performed on PBMCs, taken before nivolumab (anti-PD-1) treatment. CDR3 DNA: TGTGCCACCAGCAGAGGGGCGGCGGGTAGCGGGAGGGAAGAGACCCAGTACTTC. Residues: CATSRGAAGSGREETQYF.